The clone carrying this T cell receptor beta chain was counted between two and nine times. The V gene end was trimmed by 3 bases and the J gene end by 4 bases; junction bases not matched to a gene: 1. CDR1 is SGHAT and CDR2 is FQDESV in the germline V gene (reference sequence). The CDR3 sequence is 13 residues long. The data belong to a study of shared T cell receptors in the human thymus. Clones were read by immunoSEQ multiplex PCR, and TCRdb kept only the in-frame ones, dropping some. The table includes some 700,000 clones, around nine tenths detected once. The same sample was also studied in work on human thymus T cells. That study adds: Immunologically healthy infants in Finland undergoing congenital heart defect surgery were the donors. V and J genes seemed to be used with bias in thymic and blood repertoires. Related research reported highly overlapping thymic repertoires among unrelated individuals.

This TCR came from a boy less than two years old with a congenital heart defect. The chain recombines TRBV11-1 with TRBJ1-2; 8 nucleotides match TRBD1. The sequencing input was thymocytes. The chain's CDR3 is CASSLDRAYGYTF. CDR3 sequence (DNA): TGTGCCAGCAGCTTGGACAGGGCCTATGGCTACACCTTC.